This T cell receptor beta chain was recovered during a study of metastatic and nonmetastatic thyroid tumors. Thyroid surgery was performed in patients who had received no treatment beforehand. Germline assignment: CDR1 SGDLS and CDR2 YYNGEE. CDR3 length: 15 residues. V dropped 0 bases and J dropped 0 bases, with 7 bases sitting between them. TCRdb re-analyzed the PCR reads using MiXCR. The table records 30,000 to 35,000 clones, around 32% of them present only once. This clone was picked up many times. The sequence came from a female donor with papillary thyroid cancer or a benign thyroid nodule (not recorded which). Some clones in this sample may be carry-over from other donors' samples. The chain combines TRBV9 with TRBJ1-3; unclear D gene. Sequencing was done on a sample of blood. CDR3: CASSVEGYSGNTIYF. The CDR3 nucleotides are TGTGCCAGCAGCGTAGAGGGTTACTCTGGAAACACCATATATTTT.